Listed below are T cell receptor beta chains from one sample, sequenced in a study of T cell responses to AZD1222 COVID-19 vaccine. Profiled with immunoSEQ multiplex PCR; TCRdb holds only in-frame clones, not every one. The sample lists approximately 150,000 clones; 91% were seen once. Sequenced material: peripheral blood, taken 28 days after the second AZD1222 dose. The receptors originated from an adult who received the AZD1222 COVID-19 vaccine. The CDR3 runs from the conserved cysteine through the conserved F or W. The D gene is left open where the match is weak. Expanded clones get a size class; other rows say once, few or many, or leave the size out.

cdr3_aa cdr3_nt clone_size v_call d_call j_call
CASSESGTGVDEQYF TGCGCCAGCAGTGAGTCCGGGACAGGGGTAGACGAGCAGTACTTC . TRBV10-1 TRBD1 TRBJ2-7
CASSGTLAGRPFYYEQYF TGTGCCAGCAGTGGAACCCTAGCCGGACGGCCTTTTTACTACGAGCAGTACTTC . TRBV6-1 . TRBJ2-7
CASSLAGQGSSPLHF TGTGCCAGCAGCTTAGCAGGACAGGGGAGTTCACCCCTCCACTTT . TRBV7-2 TRBD1 TRBJ1-6
CASSYGGAHQPQHF TGTGCCAGCAGTTACGGAGGGGCCCATCAGCCCCAGCATTTT . TRBV6-5 . TRBJ1-5
CASSVTGTTNEKLFF TGTGCCAGTAGCGTGACAGGAACAACTAATGAAAAACTGTTTTTT . TRBV19 . TRBJ1-4
CASVRNTEAFF TGTGCCAGCGTGCGGAACACTGAAGCTTTCTTT . TRBV6-5 . TRBJ1-1
CASSRDRGWWKEPETQYF TGTGCCAGCAGCAGGGACAGGGGATGGTGGAAGGAGCCGGAGACCCAGTACTTC . TRBV7-9 TRBD1 TRBJ2-5
CASRELPGPTDTQYF TGCGCCAGCAGAGAACTTCCGGGACCAACAGATACGCAGTATTTT . TRBV5-1 . TRBJ2-3
CASSLLAGVYEQYF TGTGCCAGCAGCCTACTAGCGGGAGTCTACGAGCAGTACTTC . TRBV3-1/TRBV3-2 TRBD2 TRBJ2-7
CASSLKRPGEGDTQYF TGTGCCAGCAGCTTAAAGAGGCCAGGGGAGGGAGATACGCAGTATTTT . TRBV7-3 . TRBJ2-3
CASSSGTDTQYF TGTGCCAGCAGCTCAGGCACAGATACGCAGTATTTT once TRBV28 . TRBJ2-3
CASSPTALGSGLRGYTF TGCGCCAGCAGCCCCACGGCATTGGGGTCGGGTCTGCGTGGCTACACCTTC once TRBV4-3 . TRBJ1-2
CASSIIGGSPSDEQFF TGTGCCAGTAGTATTATAGGCGGGAGCCCTTCGGATGAGCAGTTCTTC . TRBV19 TRBD2 TRBJ2-1
CASSVTGVEETQYF TGTGCCAGCAGCGTAACGGGGGTAGAAGAGACCCAGTACTTC . TRBV9 . TRBJ2-5
CASSLGQGATNYGYTF TGCGCCAGCAGCTTGGGTCAGGGAGCAACCAACTATGGCTACACCTTC . TRBV5-1 . TRBJ1-2
CASSLGTSGSPNNEQFF TGTGCCAGCAGCTTGGGGACTAGCGGGAGTCCCAATAATGAGCAGTTCTTC few TRBV7-7 TRBD2 TRBJ2-1
CASSELGQEGYTF TGTGCCAGCAGTGAACTGGGGCAGGAGGGCTACACCTTC . TRBV6-1 . TRBJ1-2
CASSLASVHEQYF TGTGCCAGCAGCCTGGCGAGCGTACACGAGCAGTACTTC . TRBV2 . TRBJ2-7
CASSVGLDGELFF TGTGCCAGCAGCGTAGGACTAGACGGGGAGCTGTTTTTT . TRBV9 . TRBJ2-2
CASSEVGWGTEAFF TGTGCCAGCAGTGAAGTCGGGTGGGGTACTGAAGCTTTCTTT . TRBV6-1 . TRBJ1-1
CATSSGRWIEQFF TGTGCCACCAGTTCAGGGCGGTGGATTGAGCAGTTCTTC . TRBV15 . TRBJ2-1
CATSSGTSSYEQYF TGTGCCACCAGCAGCGGGACTAGCTCCTACGAGCAGTACTTC . TRBV15 TRBD2 TRBJ2-7
CASSNSGTAILEQYF TGTGCCAGCAGCAATTCCGGGACAGCCATTCTCGAGCAGTACTTC . TRBV5-6 TRBD1 TRBJ2-7
CASSLPGNTIYF TGTGCCAGCAGCTTGCCTGGAAACACCATATATTTT . TRBV5-6 . TRBJ1-3
CASSYTTGNTGELFF TGCGCCAGCAGCTATACGACAGGGAACACCGGGGAGCTGTTTTTT . TRBV5-1 . TRBJ2-2
CASSPPLQDRQFF TGTGCCAGTAGTCCCCCATTACAGGATCGACAGTTCTTC . TRBV19 . TRBJ2-1